The rows below give T cell receptor beta chains drawn from one sample of a study of read filtering for tumor transcriptome and immune sequencing. TCRdb used MiXCR to reprocess the reads, holding one entry per CDR3 protein. The table lists 40,000 to 55,000 distinct CDR3 sequences, approximately 18% of them singletons. The sample taken for sequencing was a population of CD138-negative cells sorted from bone marrow. The receptor set was obtained from a donor at least 40 years old with multiple myeloma. The CDR3 runs from the conserved cysteine through the conserved F or W. A D gene is named only where the DNA matches it firmly. Some rows mark clone size as missing; the rest say once, few, many or name a class of expanded clone.

v_call: TRBV20-1; j_call: TRBJ1-5; clone_size: many; d_call: .; cdr3_aa: CSATTYRDVSEPQHF; cdr3_nt: TGCAGTGCCACCACCTACCGGGACGTAAGTGAGCCCCAGCATTTT
v_call: TRBV9; j_call: TRBJ1-2; clone_size: many; d_call: TRBD1; cdr3_aa: CASSGGQDAGYTF; cdr3_nt: TGTGCCAGCAGCGGGGGACAGGATGCTGGCTACACCTTC
v_call: TRBV2; j_call: TRBJ2-2; clone_size: many; d_call: .; cdr3_aa: CASSPTVPNTGELFF; cdr3_nt: TGTGCCAGCAGCCCGACAGTTCCGAACACCGGGGAGCTGTTTTTT
v_call: TRBV7-3; j_call: TRBJ2-7; clone_size: many; d_call: .; cdr3_aa: CASSQGGSVYEQYF; cdr3_nt: TGTGCCAGCAGCCAAGGCGGTAGTGTTTACGAGCAGTACTTC
v_call: TRBV5-1; j_call: TRBJ1-1; clone_size: .; d_call: .; cdr3_aa: CAISWGVASGAFF; cdr3_nt: TGCGCCATCAGCTGGGGTGTCGCCTCAGGAGCTTTCTTT
v_call: TRBV5-5; j_call: TRBJ2-5; clone_size: many; d_call: TRBD2; cdr3_aa: CASSVGLAARPETQYF; cdr3_nt: TGTGCCAGCAGCGTCGGACTAGCGGCCCGACCGGAGACCCAGTACTTC
v_call: TRBV6-6; j_call: TRBJ2-5; clone_size: many; d_call: TRBD2; cdr3_aa: CASSRTSAQETQYF; cdr3_nt: TGTGCCAGCAGTCGGACTAGCGCCCAAGAGACCCAGTACTTC
v_call: TRBV12-3/TRBV12-4; j_call: TRBJ2-5; clone_size: many; d_call: TRBD2; cdr3_aa: CASSFRTSGLGETQYF; cdr3_nt: TGTGCCAGCAGTTTTAGGACTAGCGGGCTTGGAGAGACCCAGTACTTC
v_call: TRBV5-1; j_call: TRBJ1-5; clone_size: many; d_call: .; cdr3_aa: CASSRLGNLGQPQHF; cdr3_nt: TGCGCCAGCAGCCGGTTGGGTAACCTAGGGCAGCCCCAGCATTTT
v_call: TRBV20-1; j_call: TRBJ1-1; clone_size: many; d_call: .; cdr3_aa: CSASGGATEAFF; cdr3_nt: TGTAGTGCTTCGGGGGGGGCGACTGAAGCTTTCTTT